The rows below give T cell receptor beta chains drawn from one sample of a study of blood T cell repertoires in COVID-19. TCRdb's copy holds only in-frame clones and misses some; the assay was immunoSEQ multiplex PCR. The table has about 240,000 clones, 75% to 90% seen once; the top ten hold about 3.3%. Sequencing was performed on PBMCs or T cells enriched from blood (not recorded which). Source of these receptors: a woman aged 40-49 years with acute COVID-19. Both conserved end residues are part of each CDR3. D genes are given only for firm matches. Not all rows give a size; the values are once, few, many and, for expanded clones, a class.

v_gene: TRBV9
j_gene: TRBJ2-7
abundance: NA
d_gene: TRBD2
CDR3nt: TGTGCCAGCAGCGCTGGGACTAGCGAAACCTACGAGCAGTACTTC
CDR3aa: CASSAGTSETYEQYF

v_gene: TRBV2
j_gene: TRBJ2-5
abundance: many
d_gene: TRBD2
CDR3nt: TGTGCCAGCAAAATCAGACTAGCGGGATCCTCCGGGGAGACCCAGTACTTC
CDR3aa: CASKIRLAGSSGETQYF

v_gene: TRBV5-1
j_gene: TRBJ2-1
abundance: NA
d_gene: NA
CDR3nt: TGCGCCAGCAGCTTGGACTACCTCTACAATGAGCAGTTCTTC
CDR3aa: CASSLDYLYNEQFF

v_gene: TRBV9
j_gene: TRBJ2-7
abundance: NA
d_gene: TRBD2
CDR3nt: TGTGCCAGCAGCGAACTCGCGGGAGCCAACTACGAGCAGTACTTC
CDR3aa: CASSELAGANYEQYF

v_gene: TRBV19
j_gene: TRBJ2-7
abundance: many
d_gene: NA
CDR3nt: TGTGCCAGTAGTAAAACAGCAATCTCCTACGAGCAGTACTTC
CDR3aa: CASSKTAISYEQYF

v_gene: TRBV20-1
j_gene: TRBJ2-3
abundance: NA
d_gene: NA
CDR3nt: TGCAGTGCTAGTCAAACTACTAGCACAGATACGCAGTATTTT
CDR3aa: CSASQTTSTDTQYF

v_gene: TRBV18
j_gene: TRBJ1-5
abundance: NA
d_gene: NA
CDR3nt: TGTGCCAGCTCCCCTTCCGGGACACTAGGTCAGCCCCAGCATTTT
CDR3aa: CASSPSGTLGQPQHF

v_gene: TRBV2
j_gene: TRBJ2-1
abundance: NA
d_gene: TRBD2
CDR3nt: TGTGCCAGCAGTACCGGGACTAGCGTAAGCGATGAGCAGTTCTTC
CDR3aa: CASSTGTSVSDEQFF

v_gene: TRBV7-6
j_gene: TRBJ2-1
abundance: NA
d_gene: TRBD2
CDR3nt: TGTGCCAGCAGCTTCGGGACTAGCGGAAACAATGAGCAGTTCTTC
CDR3aa: CASSFGTSGNNEQFF

v_gene: TRBV19
j_gene: TRBJ1-3
abundance: NA
d_gene: NA
CDR3nt: TGTGCCAGTCTCACTCCTGGAAACACCATATATTTT
CDR3aa: CASLTPGNTIYF

v_gene: TRBV25-1
j_gene: TRBJ1-3
abundance: NA
d_gene: TRBD1
CDR3nt: TGTGCCAGCAGTTTACCGGGACAGGGAAACACCATATATTTT
CDR3aa: CASSLPGQGNTIYF

v_gene: TRBV6-5
j_gene: TRBJ1-1
abundance: NA
d_gene: NA
CDR3nt: TGTGCCAGCAGCCCAAGACAGGTGTCGACTTTCTTT
CDR3aa: CASSPRQVSTFF

v_gene: TRBV5-5
j_gene: TRBJ2-7
abundance: NA
d_gene: TRBD2
CDR3nt: TGTGCCAGCAGCACACCCAGCGGGAGGGCCTACGAGCAGTACTTC
CDR3aa: CASSTPSGRAYEQYF

v_gene: TRBV27
j_gene: TRBJ2-7
abundance: once
d_gene: NA
CDR3nt: TGTGCCAGCAGTCTGGCCCGTCCGGGAAGGGACGAGCAGTACTTC
CDR3aa: CASSLARPGRDEQYF

v_gene: TRBV7-4
j_gene: TRBJ1-5
abundance: NA
d_gene: TRBD1
CDR3nt: TGTGCCAGCAGGCCGGGACAGGGAAGCAATGGGGGCAATCAGCCCCAGCATTTT
CDR3aa: CASRPGQGSNGGNQPQHF

v_gene: TRBV5-5
j_gene: TRBJ2-7
abundance: NA
d_gene: TRBD2
CDR3nt: TGTGCCAGCAGCCTGAATACGGGGGGATCCTACGAGCAGTACTTC
CDR3aa: CASSLNTGGSYEQYF

v_gene: TRBV5-1
j_gene: TRBJ1-2
abundance: once
d_gene: TRBD1
CDR3nt: TGCGCCAGCAGCCGGGACAGTCTGAACTATGGCTACACCTTC
CDR3aa: CASSRDSLNYGYTF

v_gene: TRBV9
j_gene: TRBJ1-4
abundance: NA
d_gene: NA
CDR3nt: TGTGCCAGCAGCGTAGGAGGGACACACAATGAAAAACTGTTTTTT
CDR3aa: CASSVGGTHNEKLFF

v_gene: TRBV7-8
j_gene: TRBJ2-3
abundance: NA
d_gene: TRBD1
CDR3nt: TGTGCCAGCAGCGACCCCGCCCCGGGACAGGGTCGAGTAGATACGCAGTATTTT
CDR3aa: CASSDPAPGQGRVDTQYF

v_gene: TRBV6-5
j_gene: TRBJ1-6
abundance: NA
d_gene: NA
CDR3nt: TGTGCCAGCAGGGTCGACAGCCGTAATTCACCCCTCCACTTT
CDR3aa: CASRVDSRNSPLHF

v_gene: TRBV5-4
j_gene: TRBJ2-7
abundance: NA
d_gene: TRBD1
CDR3nt: TGTGCCAGCAGCTTGGCCCCAGGGGGCGGTGGAGGGGAGCAGTACTTC
CDR3aa: CASSLAPGGGGGEQYF

v_gene: TRBV5-1
j_gene: TRBJ2-1
abundance: few
d_gene: TRBD2
CDR3nt: TGCGCCAGCAGCTTGGGAGGGACTAGCGGAGGGAATGAGCAGTTCTTC
CDR3aa: CASSLGGTSGGNEQFF

v_gene: TRBV30
j_gene: TRBJ1-2
abundance: NA
d_gene: TRBD1
CDR3nt: TGTGCCCAAGGCGGGACAGCGGCGGCGGTCAGTGGCTACACCTTC
CDR3aa: CAQGGTAAAVSGYTF

v_gene: TRBV19
j_gene: TRBJ1-5
abundance: NA
d_gene: TRBD1
CDR3nt: TGTGCCAGTAGTCGTGGACAGGACCTGGATCAGCCCCAGCATTTT
CDR3aa: CASSRGQDLDQPQHF

v_gene: TRBV12-5
j_gene: TRBJ2-7
abundance: NA
d_gene: TRBD1
CDR3nt: TGTGCTAGTGCTGCCGGGACAGACTCCTACGAGCAGTACTTC
CDR3aa: CASAAGTDSYEQYF

v_gene: TRBV7-9
j_gene: TRBJ2-2
abundance: NA
d_gene: TRBD1
CDR3nt: TGTGCCAGCAGCTTCCAGGGGGCCAGAGTAGGGGAGCTGTTTTTT
CDR3aa: CASSFQGARVGELFF

v_gene: TRBV13
j_gene: TRBJ2-1
abundance: NA
d_gene: NA
CDR3nt: TGTGCCAGCAGCCTACTACAGGGCTATGAGCAGTTCTTC
CDR3aa: CASSLLQGYEQFF

v_gene: TRBV19
j_gene: TRBJ1-3
abundance: few
d_gene: NA
CDR3nt: TGTGCCAGTAGAGGGACAACTTCTGGAAACACCATATATTTT
CDR3aa: CASRGTTSGNTIYF

v_gene: TRBV19
j_gene: TRBJ1-4
abundance: NA
d_gene: NA
CDR3nt: TGTGCCAGTAGTCAACCAGGGGAAGGGGAAAAACTGTTTTTT
CDR3aa: CASSQPGEGEKLFF

v_gene: TRBV11-3
j_gene: TRBJ2-6
abundance: NA
d_gene: NA
CDR3nt: TGTGCCAGCAGAGCTAACAGGGACTCTGGGGCCAACGTCCTGACTTTC
CDR3aa: CASRANRDSGANVLTF

v_gene: TRBV28
j_gene: TRBJ1-2
abundance: NA
d_gene: TRBD1
CDR3nt: TGTGCCAGCAGTTTGACCGGGACAGGGGGCCCAGTCGGCTACACCTTC
CDR3aa: CASSLTGTGGPVGYTF

v_gene: TRBV5-1
j_gene: TRBJ1-1
abundance: NA
d_gene: TRBD1
CDR3nt: TGCGCCAGCAGCTCGAGGACAGGGCCGGACACTGAAGCTTTCTTT
CDR3aa: CASSSRTGPDTEAFF

v_gene: TRBV15
j_gene: TRBJ2-3
abundance: NA
d_gene: NA
CDR3nt: TGTGCCACCAGCAGAGTTCTCTCGGATACGCAGTATTTT
CDR3aa: CATSRVLSDTQYF

v_gene: TRBV15
j_gene: TRBJ2-1
abundance: NA
d_gene: TRBD2
CDR3nt: TGTGCCACCAGCGCCTCGACTAGCGGATATGACAATGAGCAGTTCTTC
CDR3aa: CATSASTSGYDNEQFF

v_gene: TRBV5-1
j_gene: TRBJ1-3
abundance: NA
d_gene: NA
CDR3nt: TGCGCCAGCAGCGATCTACCTTCCTCTGGAAACACCATATATTTT
CDR3aa: CASSDLPSSGNTIYF

v_gene: TRBV11-3
j_gene: TRBJ2-5
abundance: NA
d_gene: NA
CDR3nt: TGTGCCAGCAGCTTAGTCAGGGTTGGGGAGACCCAGTACTTC
CDR3aa: CASSLVRVGETQYF

v_gene: TRBV2
j_gene: TRBJ2-4
abundance: once
d_gene: TRBD1
CDR3nt: TGTGCCAGCAGAAATGACAGGGGGCTGGACATTCAGTACTTC
CDR3aa: CASRNDRGLDIQYF